This T cell receptor (beta chain) derives from a study of CXCR3-negative and CXCR3-positive naive CD8 T cells. General study points: When CXCR3-positive naive cells were set against CXCR3-negative naive cells, the former had more hydrophobic TRB CDR3s. In cryopreserved cells, CXCR3 expression partially decreased, and fresh PBMCs were used in most assays.

The CDR3 consists of 16 residues. Germline V gives CDR1 LNHNV, CDR2 YYDKDF (reference sequence). The authors made the TRB cDNA libraries by 5' RACE using UMI labels. TCRdb derives one entry per CDR3 protein from the 5' RACE reads, leaving out DNA. The sample's table shows over 150,000 distinct CDR3 sequences. Every CD8+ T cell subset underwent triplicate sorting at some 300,000 cells apiece. Within the CD8+ T cell compartment, naive cells were CD45RO-CCR7+CD27+CD95-. With respect to this clonotype: The antigen remains unidentified.

This receptor was obtained from a human donor in good health. Some clones in this sample may be carry-over from other donors' samples. V usage is TRBV15 and J usage is TRBJ2-7; TCRdb designates TRBD1, a call that cannot be tested without DNA. Sequenced input: naive CXCR3+ CD8+ T cells from blood. Subset reported: CD45RO-CCR7+CD27+CD95- naive CD8+ T cells expressing CXCR3 (TNR3+). CDR3 region: CATSTLPGQGSYEQYF.